Listed below are T cell receptor beta chains from one sample, sequenced in a study of siplizumab effects on memory and regulatory T cells. Generated by immunoSEQ multiplex PCR, the TCRdb table keeps only in-frame clones and is missing some. The sample contains 65,000 to 70,000 clones, around 90% of which appear only once. Source material: Tregs sorted from blood. The receptors come from a human donor in good health. Each CDR3 is given with its conserved first and last residue. Fields, in order: clone size, CDR3 length, V gene, J gene, D gene, CDR3 protein, CDR3 DNA. A D gene is named only where the DNA matches it firmly. The size of a clone is reported for some rows only, either as once, few or many, or as a class for expanded clones.

>.|14|TRBV5-1|TRBJ2-3|TRBD2
CASSVGRDTDTQYF
TGCGCCAGCAGCGTCGGGAGGGACACAGATACGCAGTATTTT
>.|16|TRBV18|TRBJ2-6|.
CASSRLSGAGANVLTF
TGTGCCAGCTCACGGCTGAGCGGCGCTGGGGCCAACGTCCTGACTTTC
>.|14|TRBV5-8|TRBJ1-2|.
CASSWAGRGYGYTF
TGTGCCAGCAGCTGGGCAGGAAGGGGCTATGGCTACACCTTC
>.|14|TRBV5-1|TRBJ2-4|.
CASSPQEGKNIQYF
TGCGCCAGCAGCCCGCAGGAGGGCAAAAACATTCAGTACTTC
>.|15|TRBV28|TRBJ2-1|TRBD1
CASSRSGQPYNEQFF
TGTGCCAGCAGTCGGTCGGGACAGCCCTACAATGAGCAGTTCTTC
>once|16|TRBV11-1|TRBJ2-2|.
CASRGETGTNTGELFF
TGTGCCAGCAGGGGAGAGACAGGAACTAACACCGGGGAGCTGTTTTTT
>.|16|TRBV11-1|TRBJ1-1|.
CASSLSTRLGQNEAFF
TGTGCCAGCAGCTTATCAACCCGGTTGGGGCAAAATGAAGCTTTCTTT
>.|12|TRBV25-1|TRBJ2-5|.
CASSRLVETQYF
TGTGCCAGCAGCCGTCTGGTGGAGACCCAGTACTTC
>.|15|TRBV25-1|TRBJ2-7|.
CASSETGTSSYEQYF
TGTGCCAGCAGTGAAACAGGGACGAGCTCCTACGAGCAGTACTTC
>.|16|TRBV5-1|TRBJ2-2|TRBD1
CASRRGQGVVTGELFF
TGCGCCAGCAGACGAGGACAGGGGGTGGTCACCGGGGAGCTGTTTTTT
>.|12|TRBV29-1|TRBJ1-2|.
CSVQSGLYGYTF
TGCAGCGTTCAATCGGGCCTCTATGGCTACACCTTC
>.|14|TRBV27|TRBJ1-6|.
CATARGPYNSPLHF
TGTGCCACCGCCAGGGGCCCCTATAATTCACCCCTCCACTTT
>.|15|TRBV10-3|TRBJ2-3|.
CAISDSTSSTDTQYF
TGTGCCATCAGCGACAGTACCTCTAGCACAGATACGCAGTATTTT
>.|14|TRBV19|TRBJ1-2|TRBD1
CASTRTGVGYGYTF
TGTGCCAGTACCCGAACAGGGGTGGGATATGGCTACACCTTC
>.|10|TRBV29-1|TRBJ2-3|.
CSIAEATQYF
TGCAGCATTGCCGAGGCTACGCAGTATTTT
>.|11|TRBV20-1|TRBJ2-1|.
CSARGRNEQFF
TGCAGTGCTAGAGGGCGAAATGAGCAGTTCTTC
>.|17|TRBV19|TRBJ1-5|.
CASSIRMSGGVFQPQHF
TGTGCCAGTAGTATTAGGATGAGCGGGGGAGTGTTCCAGCCCCAGCATTTT
>.|15|TRBV23-1|TRBJ2-3|TRBD2
CASSQSSAGGDTQYF
TGCGCCAGCAGTCAATCGTCAGCGGGAGGGGATACGCAGTATTTT
>.|13|TRBV5-1|TRBJ2-3|.
CASSLSTRDTQYF
TGCGCCAGCAGCTTGAGTACGAGGGATACGCAGTATTTT
>once|14|TRBV18|TRBJ1-5|.
CASSGTDSNQPQHF
TGTGCCAGCTCAGGGACCGATAGCAATCAGCCCCAGCATTTT
>.|11|TRBV20-1|TRBJ1-3|.
CSRVWGNTIYF
TGCAGTAGGGTGTGGGGAAACACCATATATTTT
>.|13|TRBV10-3|TRBJ2-1|TRBD2
CATYSGRGNEQFF
TGTGCCACATATAGCGGGAGAGGCAATGAGCAGTTCTTC